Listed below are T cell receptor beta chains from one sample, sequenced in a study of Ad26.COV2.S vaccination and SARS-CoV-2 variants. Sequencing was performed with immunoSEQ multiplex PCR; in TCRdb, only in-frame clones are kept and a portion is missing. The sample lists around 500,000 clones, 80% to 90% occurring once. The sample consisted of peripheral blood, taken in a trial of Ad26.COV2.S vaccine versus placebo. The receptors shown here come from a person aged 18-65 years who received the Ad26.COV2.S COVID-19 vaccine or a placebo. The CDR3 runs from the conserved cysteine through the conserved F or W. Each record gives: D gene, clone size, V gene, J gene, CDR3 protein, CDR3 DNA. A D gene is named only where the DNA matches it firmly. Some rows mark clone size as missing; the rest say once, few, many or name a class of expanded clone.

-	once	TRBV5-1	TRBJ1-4	CASSLLGASNEKLFF	TGCGCCAGCAGCTTGCTGGGGGCTAGTAATGAAAAACTGTTTTTT
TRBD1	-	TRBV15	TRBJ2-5	CATSRTGGGEETQYF	TGTGCCACCAGCAGAACAGGGGGCGGGGAAGAGACCCAGTACTTC
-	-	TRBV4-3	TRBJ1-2	CASSQDRLYTF	TGCGCCAGCAGCCAAGATAGGCTCTACACCTTC
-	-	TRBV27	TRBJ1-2	CASSFSREYYGYTF	TGTGCCAGCAGTTTTTCCCGGGAATATTATGGCTACACCTTC
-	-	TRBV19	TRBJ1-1	CASSISIYTEAFF	TGTGCCAGTAGTATTAGTATTTACACTGAAGCTTTCTTT
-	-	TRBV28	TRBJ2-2	CASSFKVGTTGELFF	TGTGCCAGCAGTTTTAAGGTGGGAACCACCGGGGAGCTGTTTTTT
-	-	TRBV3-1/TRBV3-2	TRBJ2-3	CASSQVGVADTQYF	TGTGCCAGCAGCCAAGTGGGCGTAGCAGATACGCAGTATTTT
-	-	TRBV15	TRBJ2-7	CATSRGTGIYEQYF	TGTGCCACCAGCAGGGGAACAGGGATTTACGAGCAGTACTTC
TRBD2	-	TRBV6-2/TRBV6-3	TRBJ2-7	CASRPSGASGHEQYF	TGTGCCAGCAGACCTTCCGGGGCTAGCGGCCACGAGCAGTACTTC
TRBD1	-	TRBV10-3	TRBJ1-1	CAISGRQGRFDLNTEAFF	TGTGCCATCAGCGGGAGACAGGGGCGATTTGATCTGAACACTGAAGCTTTCTTT
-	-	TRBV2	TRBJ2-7	CATRWGRWEQYF	TGTGCCACCCGATGGGGGCGATGGGAGCAGTACTTC
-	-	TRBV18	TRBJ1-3	CASSPPEGNTIYF	TGTGCCAGCTCACCACCGGAGGGAAACACCATATATTTT
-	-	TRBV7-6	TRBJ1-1	CASSLFRGRWTEAFF	TGTGCCAGCAGCCTATTCAGGGGTAGATGGACTGAAGCTTTCTTT
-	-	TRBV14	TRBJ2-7	CASSQVLGPTYEQYF	TGTGCCAGCAGCCAAGTTCTAGGACCCACCTACGAGCAGTACTTC
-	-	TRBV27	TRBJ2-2	CASSWSGLGELFF	TGTGCCAGCAGTTGGTCCGGGCTCGGGGAGCTGTTTTTT
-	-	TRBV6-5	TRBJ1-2	CASSWEGGYTF	TGTGCCAGCAGTTGGGAGGGCGGCTACACCTTC
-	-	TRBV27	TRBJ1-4	CASSLSGGVGEKLFF	TGTGCCAGCAGTTTATCGGGTGGGGTGGGAGAAAAACTGTTTTTT
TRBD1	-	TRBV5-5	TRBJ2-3	CASSLGHRGLTDTQYF	TGTGCCAGCAGCTTGGGGCACAGGGGGCTGACAGATACGCAGTATTTT
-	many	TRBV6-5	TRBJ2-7	CASRRQDRYSYEQYF	TGTGCCAGCAGGAGACAAGACAGGTACTCCTACGAGCAGTACTTC
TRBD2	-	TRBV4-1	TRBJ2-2	CASGLAGGGELFF	TGCGCCAGCGGGCTAGCGGGAGGGGGGGAGCTGTTTTTT
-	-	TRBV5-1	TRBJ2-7	CASSLYQGGSYEQYF	TGCGCCAGCAGCTTGTACCAGGGGGGTTCGTACGAGCAGTACTTC
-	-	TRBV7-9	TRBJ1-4	CASSLAQGRNEKLFF	TGTGCCAGCAGCTTAGCGCAGGGAAGGAATGAAAAACTGTTTTTT
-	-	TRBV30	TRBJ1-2	CAWSPYANYGYTF	TGTGCCTGGAGTCCCTACGCTAACTATGGCTACACCTTC
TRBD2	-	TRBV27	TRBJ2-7	CASSSPTSGRAGYEQYF	TGTGCCAGCAGTTCCCCCACTAGCGGGAGGGCCGGGTACGAGCAGTACTTC
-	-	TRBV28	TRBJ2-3	CASNMADRNTDTQYF	TGTGCCAGCAATATGGCAGATAGGAATACAGATACGCAGTATTTT
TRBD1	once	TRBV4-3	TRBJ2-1	CASSHGQDYNEQFF	TGCGCCAGCAGCCATGGACAGGACTACAATGAGCAGTTCTTC
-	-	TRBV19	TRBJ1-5	CASAGGWGNQPQHF	TGTGCCAGTGCGGGGGGATGGGGGAATCAGCCCCAGCATTTT
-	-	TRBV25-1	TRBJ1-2	CASTRQRTLGYTF	TGTGCCAGCACTAGACAGAGGACGTTGGGCTACACCTTC
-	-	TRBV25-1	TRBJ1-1	CASSLRGGGHTEAFF	TGTGCCAGCAGTCTCCGTGGCGGGGGACACACTGAAGCTTTCTTT
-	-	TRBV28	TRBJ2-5	CASRQPSAFQETQYF	TGTGCCAGCAGACAACCTAGCGCTTTCCAAGAGACCCAGTACTTC
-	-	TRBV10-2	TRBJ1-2	CASSESIRGRYTF	TGCGCCAGCAGTGAGTCGATAAGGGGCCGCTACACCTTC
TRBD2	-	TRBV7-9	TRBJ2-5	CASSLGLREDKLETQYF	TGTGCCAGCAGCTTAGGCTTGCGGGAGGATAAATTAGAGACCCAGTACTTC
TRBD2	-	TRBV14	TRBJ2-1	CASSQGGLAGYNEQFF	TGTGCCAGCAGCCAAGGGGGACTAGCGGGGTACAATGAGCAGTTCTTC
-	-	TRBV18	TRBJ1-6	CASSPAGAGDSPLHF	TGTGCCAGCTCACCGGCAGGAGCGGGGGATTCACCCCTCCACTTT
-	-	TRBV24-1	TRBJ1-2	CATSDSSTANYGYTF	TGTGCCACCAGTGATTCAAGTACAGCTAACTATGGCTACACCTTC
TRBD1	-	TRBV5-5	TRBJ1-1	CASSRGQWNTEAFF	TGTGCCAGCAGCCGGGGACAGTGGAACACTGAAGCTTTCTTT
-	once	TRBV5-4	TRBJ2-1	CASSSAGSQFF	TGTGCCAGCAGCTCCGCGGGGTCGCAGTTCTTC
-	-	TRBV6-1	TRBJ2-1	CASSEEGQAYNEQFF	TGTGCCAGCAGTGAGGAAGGCCAGGCCTACAATGAGCAGTTCTTC
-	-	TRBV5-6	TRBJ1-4	CASSLEVAGREKLFF	TGTGCCAGCAGCTTAGAGGTCGCAGGGCGGGAAAAACTGTTTTTT
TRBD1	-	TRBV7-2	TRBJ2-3	CASSLGSGGKDTQYF	TGTGCCAGCAGCTTAGGATCAGGGGGCAAAGATACGCAGTATTTT
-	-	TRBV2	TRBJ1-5	CASGRGRLGNQPQHF	TGTGCCAGCGGTCGAGGTCGATTGGGCAATCAGCCCCAGCATTTT
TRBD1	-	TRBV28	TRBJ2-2	CASSLGTGNTGELFF	TGTGCCAGCAGTTTAGGGACAGGGAACACCGGGGAGCTGTTTTTT
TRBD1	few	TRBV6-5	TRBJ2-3	CASRDRGRSDTQYF	TGTGCCAGCAGGGACAGGGGGCGCTCAGATACGCAGTATTTT
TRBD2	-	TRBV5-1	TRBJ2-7	CASSREALSYEQYF	TGCGCCAGCAGCCGGGAGGCCCTCTCCTACGAGCAGTACTTC
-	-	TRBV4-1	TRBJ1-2	CASSQVALGPSDGYTF	TGCGCCAGCAGCCAAGTCGCTTTAGGCCCTAGTGATGGCTACACCTTC
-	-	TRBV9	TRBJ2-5	CASSVSTDRLQETQYF	TGTGCCAGCAGCGTCTCCACAGACAGGCTCCAAGAGACCCAGTACTTC
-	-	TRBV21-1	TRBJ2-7	CASSKGTVYGGTGDYEQYF	TGTGCCAGCAGCAAAGGGACGGTCTATGGTGGGACAGGGGACTACGAGCAGTACTTC
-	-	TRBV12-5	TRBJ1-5	CASPWFDSGQPQHF	TGTGCTAGTCCGTGGTTTGATTCGGGTCAGCCCCAGCATTTT
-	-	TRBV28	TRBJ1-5	CASRVGSLAQHF	TGTGCCAGCCGCGTGGGGAGTTTGGCCCAGCATTTT
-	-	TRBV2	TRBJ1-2	CASTAYPGYFYGYTF	TGTGCCAGCACCGCATACCCGGGGTACTTCTATGGCTACACCTTC
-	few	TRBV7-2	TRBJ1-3	CASSFTWGNTIYF	TGTGCCAGCAGCTTTACCTGGGGGAACACCATATATTTT
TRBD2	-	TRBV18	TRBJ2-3	CASSPPGGSTDTQYF	TGTGCCAGCTCACCACCGGGGGGGAGCACAGATACGCAGTATTTT
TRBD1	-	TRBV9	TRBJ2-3	CASSETGTGRDTQYF	TGTGCCAGCAGCGAAACCGGGACAGGAAGAGATACGCAGTATTTT
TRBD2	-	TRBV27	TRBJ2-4	CASPQLDILAGGLGAKNIQYF	TGTGCCAGCCCCCAACTAGACATACTAGCGGGAGGGCTGGGAGCCAAAAACATTCAGTACTTC
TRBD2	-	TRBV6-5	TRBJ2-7	CASRRLAGADYEQYF	TGTGCCAGCAGACGTCTAGCGGGAGCGGACTACGAGCAGTACTTC